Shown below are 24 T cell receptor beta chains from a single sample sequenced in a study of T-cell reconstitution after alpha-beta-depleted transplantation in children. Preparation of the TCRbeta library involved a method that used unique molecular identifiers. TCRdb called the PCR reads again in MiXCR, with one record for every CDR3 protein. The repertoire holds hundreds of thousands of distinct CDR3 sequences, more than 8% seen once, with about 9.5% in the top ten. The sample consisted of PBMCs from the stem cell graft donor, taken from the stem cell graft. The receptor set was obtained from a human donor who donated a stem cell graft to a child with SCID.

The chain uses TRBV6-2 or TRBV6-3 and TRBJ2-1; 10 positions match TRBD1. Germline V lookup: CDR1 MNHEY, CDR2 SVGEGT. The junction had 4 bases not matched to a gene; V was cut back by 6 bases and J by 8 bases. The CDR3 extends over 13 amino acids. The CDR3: CASRGQGYDEQFF. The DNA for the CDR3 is TGTGCCAGCAGGGGACAGGGGTACGATGAGCAGTTCTTC.

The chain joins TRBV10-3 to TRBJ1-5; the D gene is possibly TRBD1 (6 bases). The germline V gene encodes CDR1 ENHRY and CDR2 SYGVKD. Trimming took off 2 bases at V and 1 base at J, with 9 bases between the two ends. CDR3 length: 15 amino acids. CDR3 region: CAISERGISNQPQHF. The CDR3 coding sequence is TGTGCCATCAGTGAGAGGGGGATAAGCAATCAGCCCCAGCATTTT.

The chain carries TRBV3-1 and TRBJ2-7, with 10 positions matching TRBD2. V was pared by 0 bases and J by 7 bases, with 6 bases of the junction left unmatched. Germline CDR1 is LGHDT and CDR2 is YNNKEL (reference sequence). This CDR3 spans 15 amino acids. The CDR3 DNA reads TGTGCCAGCAGCCAAGATGGGACTAGCGTCCGGGAGCAGTACTTC. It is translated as CASSQDGTSVREQYF.

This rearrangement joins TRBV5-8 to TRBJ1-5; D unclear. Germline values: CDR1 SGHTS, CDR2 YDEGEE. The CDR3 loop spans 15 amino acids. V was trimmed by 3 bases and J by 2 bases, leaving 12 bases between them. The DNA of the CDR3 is TGTGCCAGCAGCTGGGTGGGATCCGGCAATCAGCCCCAGCATTTT. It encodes CASSWVGSGNQPQHF.

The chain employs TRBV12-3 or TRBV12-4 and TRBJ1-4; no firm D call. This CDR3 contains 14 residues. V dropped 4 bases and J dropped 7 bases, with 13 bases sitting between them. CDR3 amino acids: CASSSTWEGEKLFF. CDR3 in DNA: TGTGCCAGCAGTTCTACATGGGAGGGTGAAAAACTGTTTTTT.

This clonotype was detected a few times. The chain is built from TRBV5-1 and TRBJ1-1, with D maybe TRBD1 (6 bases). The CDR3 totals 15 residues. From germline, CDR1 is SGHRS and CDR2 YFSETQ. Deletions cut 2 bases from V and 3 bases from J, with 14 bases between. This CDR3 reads CASSLMSRGDTEAFF. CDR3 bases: TGCGCCAGCAGCTTAATGTCCAGGGGTGACACTGAAGCTTTCTTT.

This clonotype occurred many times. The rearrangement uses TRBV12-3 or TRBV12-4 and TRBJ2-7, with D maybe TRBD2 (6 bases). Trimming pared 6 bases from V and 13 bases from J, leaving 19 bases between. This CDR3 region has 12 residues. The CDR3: CASSPGGAAHYF. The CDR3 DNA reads TGTGCCAGCAGCCCAGGAGGGGCAGCTCACTACTTC.

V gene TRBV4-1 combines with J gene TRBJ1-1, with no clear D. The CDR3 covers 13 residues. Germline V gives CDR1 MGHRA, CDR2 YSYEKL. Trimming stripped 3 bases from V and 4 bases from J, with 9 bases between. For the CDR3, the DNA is TGCGCCAGCAGCCATTTGGTTGGCACTGAAGCTTTCTTT. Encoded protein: CASSHLVGTEAFF.

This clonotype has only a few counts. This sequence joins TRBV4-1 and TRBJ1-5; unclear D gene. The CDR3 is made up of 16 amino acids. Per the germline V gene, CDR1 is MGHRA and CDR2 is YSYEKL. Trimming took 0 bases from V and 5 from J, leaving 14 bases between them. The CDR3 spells CASSQDLTVTYQPQHF. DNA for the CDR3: TGCGCCAGCAGCCAAGATTTGACGGTTACTTATCAGCCCCAGCATTTT.

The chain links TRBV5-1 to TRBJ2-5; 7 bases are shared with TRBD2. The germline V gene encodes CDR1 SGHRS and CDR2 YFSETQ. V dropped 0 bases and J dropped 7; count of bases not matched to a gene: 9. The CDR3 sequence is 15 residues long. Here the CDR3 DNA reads TGCGCCAGCAGCTTGGCTAGCGGCCCCGCGGGGACCCAGTACTTC. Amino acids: CASSLASGPAGTQYF.

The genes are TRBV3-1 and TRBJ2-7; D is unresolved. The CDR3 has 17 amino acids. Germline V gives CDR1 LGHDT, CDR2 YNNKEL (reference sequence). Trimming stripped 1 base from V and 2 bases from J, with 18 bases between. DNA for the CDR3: TGTGCCAGCAGCCAAGCACCCCACTGGAGAGAGGCCTACGAGCAGTACTTC. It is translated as CASSQAPHWREAYEQYF.

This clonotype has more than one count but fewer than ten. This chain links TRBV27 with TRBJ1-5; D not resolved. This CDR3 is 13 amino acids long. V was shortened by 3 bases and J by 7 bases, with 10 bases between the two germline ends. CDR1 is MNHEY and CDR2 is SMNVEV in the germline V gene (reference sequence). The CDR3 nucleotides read TGTGCCAGCAGTTTTATCGCTGGGCAGCCCCAGCATTTT. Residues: CASSFIAGQPQHF.

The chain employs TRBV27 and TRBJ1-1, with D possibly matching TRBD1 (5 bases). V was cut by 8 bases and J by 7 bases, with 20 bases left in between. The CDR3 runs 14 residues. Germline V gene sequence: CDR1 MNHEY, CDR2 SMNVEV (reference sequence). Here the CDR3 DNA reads TGTGCCAGCGCCAAGGGGCGTCTAAGAGGTGAAGCTTTCTTT. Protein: CASAKGRLRGEAFF.

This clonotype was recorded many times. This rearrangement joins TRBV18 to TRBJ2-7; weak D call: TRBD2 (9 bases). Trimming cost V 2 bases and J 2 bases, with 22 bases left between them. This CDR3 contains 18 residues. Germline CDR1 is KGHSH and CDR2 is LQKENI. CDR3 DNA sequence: TGTGCCAGCTCACCAGAGCTAGCGGGGACAGGCAGAACCTACGAGCAGTACTTC. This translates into CASSPELAGTGRTYEQYF.

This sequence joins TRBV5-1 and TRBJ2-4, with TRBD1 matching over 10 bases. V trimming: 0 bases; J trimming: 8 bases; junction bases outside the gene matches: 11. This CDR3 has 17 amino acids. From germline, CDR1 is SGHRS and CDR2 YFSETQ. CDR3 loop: CASSLGPGTGDLYIQYF. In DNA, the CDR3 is TGCGCCAGCAGCTTGGGCCCCGGGACAGGGGATTTGTACATTCAGTACTTC.

CDR3 sequence (DNA): TGTGCCAGCAGCTTCCGACAGCCTGTAAGAGGCTACACCTTC. It encodes CASSFRQPVRGYTF. The genes are TRBV7-2 and TRBJ1-2, with a possible D match to TRBD1 (5 bases). CDR1 is SGHTA, CDR2 FQGNSA, per germline. Trimming took off 3 bases at V and 8 bases at J, with 16 bases between the two ends. The CDR3 has 14 residues.

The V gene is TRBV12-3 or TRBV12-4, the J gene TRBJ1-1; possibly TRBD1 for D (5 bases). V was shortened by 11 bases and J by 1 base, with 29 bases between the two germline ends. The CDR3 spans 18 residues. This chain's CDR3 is CAFCLEKGLGGWNTEAFF. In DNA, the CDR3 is TGTGCCTTCTGTTTAGAGAAAGGTTTGGGGGGATGGAACACTGAAGCTTTCTTT.

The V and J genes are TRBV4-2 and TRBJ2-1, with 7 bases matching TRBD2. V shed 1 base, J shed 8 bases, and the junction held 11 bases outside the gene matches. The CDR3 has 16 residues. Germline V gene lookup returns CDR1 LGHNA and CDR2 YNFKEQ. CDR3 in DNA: TGTGCCAGCAGCCAAGGTGGTGGCGGGGGAGTCGATGAGCAGTTCTTC. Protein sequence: CASSQGGGGGVDEQFF.

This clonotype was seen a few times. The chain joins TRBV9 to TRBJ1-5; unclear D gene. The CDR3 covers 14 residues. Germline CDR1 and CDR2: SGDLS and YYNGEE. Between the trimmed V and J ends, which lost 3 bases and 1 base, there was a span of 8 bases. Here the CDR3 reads CASSAKGSNQPQHF. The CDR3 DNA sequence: TGTGCCAGCAGCGCGAAAGGCAGCAATCAGCCCCAGCATTTT.

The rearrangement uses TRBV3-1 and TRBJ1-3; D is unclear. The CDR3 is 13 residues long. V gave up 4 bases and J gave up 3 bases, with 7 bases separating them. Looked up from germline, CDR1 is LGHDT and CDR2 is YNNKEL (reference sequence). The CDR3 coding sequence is TGTGCCAGCAGCCGGACGGATGGAAACACCATATATTTT. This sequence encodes CASSRTDGNTIYF.

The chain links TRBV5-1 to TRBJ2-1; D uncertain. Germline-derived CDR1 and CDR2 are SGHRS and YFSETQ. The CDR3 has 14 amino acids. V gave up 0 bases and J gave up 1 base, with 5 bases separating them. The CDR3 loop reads CASSLEASYNEQFF. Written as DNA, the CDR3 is TGCGCCAGCAGCTTGGAGGCGTCCTACAATGAGCAGTTCTTC.

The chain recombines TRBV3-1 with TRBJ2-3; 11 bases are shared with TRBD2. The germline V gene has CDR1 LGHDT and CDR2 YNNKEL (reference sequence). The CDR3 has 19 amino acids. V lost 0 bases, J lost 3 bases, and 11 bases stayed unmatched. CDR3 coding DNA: TGTGCCAGCAGCCAAGATCGTAGCGGGGGGGCATTAAGGACAGATACGCAGTATTTT. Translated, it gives CASSQDRSGGALRTDTQYF.

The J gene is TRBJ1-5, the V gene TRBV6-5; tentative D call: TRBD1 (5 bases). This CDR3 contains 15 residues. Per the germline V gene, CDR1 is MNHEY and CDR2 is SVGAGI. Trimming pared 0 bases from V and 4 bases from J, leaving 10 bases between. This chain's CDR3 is CASSYSGVNNQPQHF. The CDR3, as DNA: TGTGCCAGCAGTTACTCGGGGGTTAATAATCAGCCCCAGCATTTT.

CDR3 sequence: CASSNLAGSGEKLFF. The CDR3 DNA sequence: TGTGCCAGCAGTAACTTAGCAGGGTCGGGAGAAAAACTGTTTTTT. This chain joins TRBV6-5 and TRBJ1-4; weak D call: TRBD1 (5 bases). With 5 bases removed from V and 8 bases from J, the gap between germline ends came to 18 bases. Germline-derived CDR1 and CDR2 are MNHEY and SVGAGI. There are 15 residues in the CDR3.